The text below deals with one TCR beta chain. Its antigen is not yet known. Base qualities are not provided; no much larger clone lies one nucleotide away. The CDR3 goes from the cysteine to the phenylalanine over 16 residues. Only the CDR3 DNA is retained, 48 bases long and in frame from the first base. CDR1 is given as SNHLY and CDR2 as FYNNEI, both from the germline V gene. V is pruned by 4 bases and J by 7 bases, leaving 13 bases of the junction without a gene match. Genomic DNA was isolated using the Qiagen DNeasy kit from unsorted PBMCs as well as from negatively selected CD4+ and CD8+ fractions. Amplification of TCR beta CDR3 regions was done by immunoSEQ multiplex PCR with primers that anneal to V and J segments. Amplification bias was minimized using a synthetic immune receptor repertoire, and residual bias was removed computationally after sequencing. On the study's bioinformatics: Custom Python scripts were used to quantify repertoire diversity as the Shannon entropy index. Unsorted, CD4+ and CD8+ repertoires were analyzed separately, except for combined analyses in which CD4+ and CD8+ sequences were merged in silico. Clonal expansion was defined as at least a 2-fold frequency increase after treatment relative to C1D1, with a pseudocount of 0.5 for undetected baseline clones. Clones with 0 or 1 copy at C1D1 were classified as singleton clones, and clones with 2 or more copies were classified as non-singleton clones. Clones expanded in unsorted samples were assigned a CD4+, CD8+ or unknown annotation through matching of protein sequences in sorted samples from the same patient. Wilcoxon tests on paired samples were used to test changes in diversity from C1D1 to C4D1. TCRdb limited this immuneACCESS table to in-frame rearrangements with V and J called. A share of clones is missing; checked studies link under half to unresolved V genes, and the rest is unexplained. For V, J and clone size, that table is used; D and trimming come from the DNA. The sample includes 40,000 to 45,000 clones, with around four fifths observed a single time. Around 15% of the sample comes from the top ten.

This sample's time point label indicates: cycle 1 day 1 (C1D1), immediately before nivolumab initiation. Relapse after autologous stem cell transplantation had occurred in all trial patients, and cohorts A, B and C were distinguished by prior brentuximab vedotin exposure. A total of 50 to 70 patients with relapsed/refractory classical Hodgkin lymphoma made up the trial cohort, and each patient's best overall response was complete response, partial response or progressive disease. Trial patients were treated with single-agent nivolumab in the multi-cohort phase II CheckMate 205 trial. Best overall response was determined by an independent review committee according to the 2007 International Working Group response criteria. PBMCs from the trial were collected at three points: immediately before nivolumab initiation (C1D1), and during therapy at cycle 2 day 1 and cycle 4 day 1. Peripheral blood was collected in 8 mL Vacutainer Cell Preparation Tubes, from which PBMCs were isolated by centrifugation and then cryopreserved.

These data belong to a study of PD-1 blockade in classical Hodgkin lymphoma (dated by TCRdb to about 2020). Study-wide context: Nivolumab dosing was 3 mg/kg intravenously every 2 weeks, continuing until either disease progression or unacceptable toxicity. A peripheral blood immune signature of response to PD-1 blockade in classical Hodgkin lymphoma was defined using TCR beta sequencing and CyTOF. Broader findings and caveats from the paper: A significant rise by C4D1 was seen in CD4+ but not CD8+ TCR diversity (p=0.0027 vs p=0.16), with the rise being most apparent in complete responders (p=0.02). Baseline TCR diversity was reported as lower in newly diagnosed patients than in healthy donors, and lower still in relapsed/refractory patients. The study was limited to a single clinical trial cohort, and causes of repertoire differences, possibly disease activity or prior therapy, remained undefined. Lower diversity was seen in patients whose nivolumab began less than 1 year after ASCT, and these patients were left out of later analyses so that immune reconstitution would not confound the results. Trial patients achieving complete response had baseline diversity similar to newly diagnosed patients, whereas partial responders and progressors had significantly lower diversity.

This sequence originates from a human donor with classical Hodgkin lymphoma. The chain employs TRBV2 and TRBJ1-2, with TRBD1 identical over 9 junction bases. The starting material was peripheral blood mononuclear cells (PBMCs), obtained at baseline. The bases read TGTGCCAGCAGTGCAGCACTATGGACAGGGGAGGGTGGCTACACCTTC. It encodes CASSAALWTGEGGYTF.